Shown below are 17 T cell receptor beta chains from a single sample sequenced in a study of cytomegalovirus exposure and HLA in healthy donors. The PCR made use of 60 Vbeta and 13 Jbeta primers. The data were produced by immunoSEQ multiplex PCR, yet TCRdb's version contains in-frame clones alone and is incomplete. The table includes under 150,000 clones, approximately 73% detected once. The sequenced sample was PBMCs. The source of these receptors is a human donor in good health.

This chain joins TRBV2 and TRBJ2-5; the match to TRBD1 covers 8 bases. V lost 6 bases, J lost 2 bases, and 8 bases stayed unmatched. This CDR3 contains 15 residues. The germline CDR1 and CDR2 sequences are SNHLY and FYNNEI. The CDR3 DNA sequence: TGTGCCAGCAGGCCGGACAGGGCTAATCAAGAGACCCAGTACTTC. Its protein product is CASRPDRANQETQYF.

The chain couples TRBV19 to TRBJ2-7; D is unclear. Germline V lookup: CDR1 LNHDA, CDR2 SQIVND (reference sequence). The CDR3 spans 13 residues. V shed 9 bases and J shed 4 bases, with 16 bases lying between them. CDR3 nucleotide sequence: TGTGCCAGGTATCTAGTTATGGGTTACGAGCAGTACTTC. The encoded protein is CARYLVMGYEQYF.

The CDR3 reads CASSRDRDEQYF. Written as DNA, the CDR3 is TGTGCCAGCAGCCGGGACAGGGACGAGCAGTACTTC. V is TRBV5-4 and J is TRBJ2-7; 9 nucleotides match TRBD1. V shed 4 bases and J 5 bases; nucleotides not matched to a gene: 1. Germline V gene lookup returns CDR1 SGHNT and CDR2 YYREEE (reference sequence). The CDR3 length is 12 residues.

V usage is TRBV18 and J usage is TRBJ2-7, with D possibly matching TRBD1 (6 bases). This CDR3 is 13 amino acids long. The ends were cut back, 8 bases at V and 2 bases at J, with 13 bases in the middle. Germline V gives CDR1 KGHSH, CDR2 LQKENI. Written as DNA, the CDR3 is TGTGCCAGCCACGAGGGGACACCCTACGAGCAGTACTTC. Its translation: CASHEGTPYEQYF.

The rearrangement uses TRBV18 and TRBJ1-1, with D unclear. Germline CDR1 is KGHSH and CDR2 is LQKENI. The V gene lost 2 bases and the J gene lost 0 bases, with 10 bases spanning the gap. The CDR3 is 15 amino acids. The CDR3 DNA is TGTGCCAGCTCACCATTTGGGGAGATGAACACTGAAGCTTTCTTT. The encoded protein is CASSPFGEMNTEAFF.

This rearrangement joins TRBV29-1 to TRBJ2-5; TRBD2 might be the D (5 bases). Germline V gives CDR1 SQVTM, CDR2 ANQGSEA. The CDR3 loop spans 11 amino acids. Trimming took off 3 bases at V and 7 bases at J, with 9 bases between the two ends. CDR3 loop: CSVDLAGTQYF. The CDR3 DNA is TGCAGCGTTGATCTAGCAGGGACCCAGTACTTC.

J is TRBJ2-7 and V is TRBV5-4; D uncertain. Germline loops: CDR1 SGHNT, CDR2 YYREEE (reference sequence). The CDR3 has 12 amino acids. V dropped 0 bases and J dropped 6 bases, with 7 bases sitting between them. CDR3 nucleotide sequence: TGTGCCAGCAGCTTGGAAGCCTCCGAGCAGTACTTC. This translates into CASSLEASEQYF.

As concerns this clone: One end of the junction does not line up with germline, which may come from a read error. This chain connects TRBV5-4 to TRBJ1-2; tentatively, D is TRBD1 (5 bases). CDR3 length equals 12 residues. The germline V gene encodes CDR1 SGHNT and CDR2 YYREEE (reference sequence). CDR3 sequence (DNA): TGTGCCAACAGCTCGACAGTCGAGGGCTACACCTTC. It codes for CANSSTVEGYTF.

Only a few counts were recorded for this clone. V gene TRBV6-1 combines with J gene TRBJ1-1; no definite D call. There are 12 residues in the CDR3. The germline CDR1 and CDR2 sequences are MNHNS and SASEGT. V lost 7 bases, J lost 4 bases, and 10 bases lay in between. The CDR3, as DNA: TGTGCCAGCATCCGGGGAGCCACTGAAGCTTTCTTT. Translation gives CASIRGATEAFF.

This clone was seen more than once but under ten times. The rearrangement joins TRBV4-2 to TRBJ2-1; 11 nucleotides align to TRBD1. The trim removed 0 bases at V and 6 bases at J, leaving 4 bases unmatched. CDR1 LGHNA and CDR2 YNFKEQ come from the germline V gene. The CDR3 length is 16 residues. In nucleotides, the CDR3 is TGTGCCAGCAGCCAAGAAAGGGGGACAGGGGGCAATGAGCAGTTCTTC. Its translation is CASSQERGTGGNEQFF.

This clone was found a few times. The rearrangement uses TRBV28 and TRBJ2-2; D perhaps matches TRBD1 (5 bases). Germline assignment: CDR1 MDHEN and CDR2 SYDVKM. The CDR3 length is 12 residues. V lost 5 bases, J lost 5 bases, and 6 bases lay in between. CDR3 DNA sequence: TGTGCCAGCAGTCCAGGGACCGGGGAGCTGTTTTTT. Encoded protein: CASSPGTGELFF.

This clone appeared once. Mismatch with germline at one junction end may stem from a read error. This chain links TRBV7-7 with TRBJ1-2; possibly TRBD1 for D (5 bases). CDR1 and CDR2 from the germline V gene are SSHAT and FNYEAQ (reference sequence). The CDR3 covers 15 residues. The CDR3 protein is CASSPLRGLNYGYTF. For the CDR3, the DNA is TGTGCTAGCAGCCCCCTCCGGGGACTTAACTATGGCTACACCTTC.

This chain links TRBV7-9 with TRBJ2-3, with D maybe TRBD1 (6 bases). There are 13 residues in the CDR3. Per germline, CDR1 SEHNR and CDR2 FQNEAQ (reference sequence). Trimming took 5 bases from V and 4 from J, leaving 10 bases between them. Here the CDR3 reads CASSLPGADTQYF. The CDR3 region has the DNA TGTGCCAGCAGCCTCCCAGGGGCAGATACGCAGTATTTT.

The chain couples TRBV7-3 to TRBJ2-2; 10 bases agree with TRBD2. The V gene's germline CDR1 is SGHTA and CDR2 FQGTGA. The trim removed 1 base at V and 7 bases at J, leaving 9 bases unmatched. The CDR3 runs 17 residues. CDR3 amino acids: CASSLNQRTSGIGELFF. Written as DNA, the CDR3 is TGTGCCAGCAGCTTAAACCAACGGACTAGCGGTATCGGGGAGCTGTTTTTT.

CDR3 protein: CASSQPSGGAYNEQFF. The CDR3 DNA sequence: TGCGCCAGCAGTCAACCCAGCGGGGGGGCCTACAATGAGCAGTTCTTC. The V call is TRBV23-1, the J call TRBJ2-1; 10 nucleotides line up with TRBD2. TRBV23-1 is known as an ORF, though its function is uncertain. The trim removed 2 bases at V and 2 bases at J, leaving 3 bases unmatched. The CDR3 is 16 residues long.

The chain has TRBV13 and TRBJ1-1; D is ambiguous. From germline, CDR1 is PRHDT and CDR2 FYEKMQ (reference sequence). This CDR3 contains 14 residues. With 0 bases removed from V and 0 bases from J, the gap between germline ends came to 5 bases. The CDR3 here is CASSLGGVNTEAFF. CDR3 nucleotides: TGTGCCAGCAGCTTAGGGGGAGTGAACACTGAAGCTTTCTTT.

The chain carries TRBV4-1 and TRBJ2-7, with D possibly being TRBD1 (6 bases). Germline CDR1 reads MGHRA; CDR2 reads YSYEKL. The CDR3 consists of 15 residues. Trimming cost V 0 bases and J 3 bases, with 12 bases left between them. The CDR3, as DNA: TGCGCCAGCAGCCAAGAGATGTACAGGGTCTACGAGCAGTACTTC. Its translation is CASSQEMYRVYEQYF.